This T cell receptor beta chain stems from a study of beta chain features in type 1 diabetes. This clone came up a few times. As yet, its antigen is unknown. Per the germline V gene, CDR1 is SQVTM and CDR2 is ANQGSEA. V lost 4 bases and J 2 bases, leaving 14 bases between the germline ends. The CDR3 is made up of 15 amino acids. General study results and limits: Over-representation of high TCR-expressing cells was a possible consequence of cDNA sequencing. Across all four CD4+ subsets, people with type 1 diabetes showed modestly shorter TCRB CDR3s.

Every isolated RNA sample was fully reverse transcribed, so sequencing captured expressed TCRB transcripts. Read counts averaged roughly 3.7 million for samples of naive, central memory and regulatory T cells. The repertoire was sequenced with immunoSEQ multiplex PCR; TCRdb's copy has only in-frame clones and lacks some. The profile shows a few hundred thousand clones, around 22% of them singletons. Sequenced input: naive CD4+ T cells from blood. The V gene is TRBV29-1, the J gene TRBJ2-2, with a possible D match to TRBD2 (6 bases). The TCR originated in a woman aged 30 to 39 with type 1 diabetes. The CDR3 loop is CSVALGRGNTGELFF. The CDR3 DNA reads TGCAGCGTTGCCCTCGGGAGAGGAAACACCGGGGAGCTGTTTTTT.